This TCR beta chain was found in a study of post-analysis software for immune sequencing data. Study-level background: Relapsing-remitting, secondary progressive and progressive-relapsing forms of multiple sclerosis all featured among disease courses.

There are a few counts of this clonotype. The antigen remains unidentified. Included in the TCR beta cDNA libraries were unique molecular identifiers. TCRdb recomputed calls from the PCR reads with MiXCR, one row per CDR3 protein. The repertoire holds 700,000 to 900,000 distinct CDR3 sequences, about 45% seen once, with roughly 5% in the top ten. Study-level points and caveats: F measure showed strong co-clustering of same-batch samples. Controls showed significantly higher normalized Chao1 diversity than did multiple sclerosis patients.

The sequenced sample consisted of blood. This receptor was taken from a girl between 5 and 17 years old with multiple sclerosis.

The CDR3 region has the DNA TGTGCCAGCAGGGATGGACTAGCGGGAGACTTATTCTACAATGAGCAGTTCTTC. It translates to CASRDGLAGDLFYNEQFF. V is TRBV7-9 and J is TRBJ2-1, with TRBD2 matching over 13 bases. The CDR3 extends over 18 amino acids. Losses at the gene ends were 6 bases for V and 3 bases for J; bases not matched to a gene: 11. Germline CDR1 is SEHNR and CDR2 is FQNEAQ (reference sequence).